A selection of T cell receptor beta chains follows, all from one sample in a study of T cell responses to AZD1222 COVID-19 vaccine. Data came from immunoSEQ multiplex PCR; TCRdb stores just in-frame clones and leaves some out. The sample lists 170,000 or so clones, 90% occurring once. Sequencing used peripheral blood, obtained on day 0 of AZD1222 vaccination. These receptor sequences come from an adult in good health. Each CDR3 is given with its conserved first and last residue. A D gene is named only where the DNA matches it firmly. Part of the rows lack a size; the others show once, few, many or a class for expanded clones.

>TRBV7-2|TRBJ1-1|-|15|-
TGTGCCAGCAGCTTAGGCCCGGGGGTGGTGGCTGAAGCTTTCTTT
CASSLGPGVVAEAFF
>TRBV28|TRBJ2-7|TRBD1|13|-
TGTGCCAGCAGATGGGACAGGGTCAACGAGCAGTACTTC
CASRWDRVNEQYF
>TRBV5-5|TRBJ1-6|-|12|-
TGTGCCAGCAGCTACCCGACAGTGGCCCTCCACTTT
CASSYPTVALHF
>TRBV7-3|TRBJ2-1|-|13|-
TGTGCCAGCAGCAAAGGACCCAACAATGAGCAGTTCTTC
CASSKGPNNEQFF
>TRBV9|TRBJ1-1|-|13|once
TGTGCCAGCAGCGCATACTCAGGGTCTAAAGCTTTCTTT
CASSAYSGSKAFF
>TRBV29-1|TRBJ1-1|-|13|-
TGCAGCGTCGGAGGTGGAGGGGGGACTGAAGCTTTCTTT
CSVGGGGGTEAFF
>TRBV19|TRBJ1-2|-|13|-
TGTGCCAGTAGTATAGCACAGTATTATGGCTACACCTTC
CASSIAQYYGYTF
>TRBV19|TRBJ2-3|TRBD1|16|-
TGTGCCAGTAGTACTCGGGGACAGGGGGCGACAGATACGCAGTATTTT
CASSTRGQGATDTQYF
>TRBV7-8|TRBJ1-1|-|13|-
TGTGCCAGCAGCTTAGCCCAGGGTGCTGAAGCTTTCTTT
CASSLAQGAEAFF
>TRBV28|TRBJ1-2|-|16|-
TGTGCCAGCAGTTTATCGGGGGGGACCTCCTCCTATGGCTACACCTTC
CASSLSGGTSSYGYTF
>TRBV19|TRBJ2-3|-|15|-
TGTGCCAGTAGTATAGATGTGGGGGGACCAGATACGCAGTATTTT
CASSIDVGGPDTQYF
>TRBV6-5|TRBJ2-2|-|13|-
TGTGCCAGCACCTCGACCACGACCGGGGAGCTGTTTTTT
CASTSTTTGELFF
>TRBV19|TRBJ2-7|TRBD1|13|-
TGTGCCACCCGACAGGGCGTAACATACGAGCAGTACTTC
CATRQGVTYEQYF
>TRBV5-1|TRBJ1-1|TRBD1|16|-
TGCGCCAGCAGCTTGGTCACAGGGGGACAGAACACTGAAGCTTTCTTT
CASSLVTGGQNTEAFF
>TRBV7-9|TRBJ1-1|-|14|-
TGTGCCAGCAGCTTGGGGGTTTTGAACACTGAAGCTTTCTTT
CASSLGVLNTEAFF
>TRBV28|TRBJ1-5|TRBD1|15|once
TGTGCCAGCAGACCGGGACAGGGGGATAGTCAGCCCCAGCATTTT
CASRPGQGDSQPQHF
>TRBV28|TRBJ1-5|-|15|-
TGTGCCAGCTCACAAAGGGGCCAGCGGCATCAGCCCCAGCATTTT
CASSQRGQRHQPQHF
>TRBV18|TRBJ1-5|-|17|-
TGTGCCAGCTCACGAGGGGCAGGGTCCTATAGCAATCAGCCCCAGCATTTT
CASSRGAGSYSNQPQHF
>TRBV12-3/TRBV12-4|TRBJ1-5|-|13|once
TGTGCCAGCAGTTTCCAGGGCAATCAGCCCCAGCATTTT
CASSFQGNQPQHF
>TRBV5-5|TRBJ1-5|-|16|-
TGTGCCAGCAGCTCGCAAAGGGGTTCCTCGATGTGGGCCCAGCATTTT
CASSSQRGSSMWAQHF
>TRBV4-1|TRBJ1-3|TRBD1|16|-
TGCGCCAGCAGCCAAGCCAGGGGGCAGGGAGTGAACCCCATATATTTT
CASSQARGQGVNPIYF
>TRBV3-1/TRBV3-2|TRBJ1-2|-|12|-
TGTGCCAGCAGCCTATCCAACTATGGCTACACCTTC
CASSLSNYGYTF
>TRBV4-1|TRBJ1-1|-|15|-
TGCGCCAGCAGCGGCAGGGCGGTGGGGAACACTGAAGCTTTCTTT
CASSGRAVGNTEAFF
>TRBV9|TRBJ2-1|-|14|-
TGTGCCAGCAGCGTAGTGGCCGGTCGCGATGAGCAGTTCTTC
CASSVVAGRDEQFF
>TRBV14|TRBJ2-7|-|18|-
TGTGCCAGCAGCCAAGTAGGGGGGGCCTCAAGGGACCGGTACGAGCAGTACTTC
CASSQVGGASRDRYEQYF
>TRBV4-2|TRBJ1-1|-|13|once
TGTGCCAGCAGCCCTAGACACGAGACTGAAGCTTTCTTT
CASSPRHETEAFF
>TRBV6-5|TRBJ2-7|-|14|-
TGTGCCAGCAGCCCAGGGACATACGCCTACGAGCAGTACTTC
CASSPGTYAYEQYF
>TRBV28|TRBJ1-2|TRBD1|13|few
TGTGCCAGCAGGGGATCAGGGGGCTATGGCTACACCTTC
CASRGSGGYGYTF
>TRBV27|TRBJ2-1|-|15|-
TGTGCCAGCAGTCCGGACTGGAACTCCTACAATGAGCAGTTCTTC
CASSPDWNSYNEQFF
>TRBV7-3|TRBJ1-1|-|13|-
TGTGCCAGCAGCTTACTCGGGAACACTGAAGCTTTCTTT
CASSLLGNTEAFF
>TRBV6-5|TRBJ1-1|-|14|-
TGTGCCAGCAGGACGGGGCCTTCGAACACTGAAGCTTTCTTT
CASRTGPSNTEAFF
>TRBV27|TRBJ2-1|-|14|-
TGTGCCAGCAGCCGTCGGGGATCCTACAATGAGCAGTTCTTC
CASSRRGSYNEQFF
>TRBV4-3|TRBJ2-1|-|18|few
TGCGCCAGCAGCCAAGAATCGAGAGCGCAGTTCTCCTACAATGAGCAGTTCTTC
CASSQESRAQFSYNEQFF